This T cell receptor beta chain was identified during a study of shared clonotypes between healthy human individuals. Between the trimmed V and J ends, which lost 7 bases and 4 bases, there was a span of 15 bases. The CDR3 contains 14 residues. Germline CDR1 reads MNHEY; CDR2 reads SMNVEV (reference sequence). The protocol was immunoSEQ multiplex PCR, while the TCRdb copy is restricted to in-frame clones and leaves out a portion. The sample has under 2,000,000 clones, about 95% seen once. This clone was observed a single time. No antigen is known for it. CD45RO-negative, CCR7-positively selected cells formed the naive CD8 fraction, excluding terminally differentiated effector memory CD45RA+ cells. Study outcomes and limitations: Relative to clonotypes present in all four donors, those not shared had lower generation probabilities.

What was sequenced was naive CD8+ T cells sorted from blood. This sequence was found in a man aged 18 to 30 in good health. V usage is TRBV27 and J usage is TRBJ2-3; the D call may be TRBD1 or TRBD2 (7 bases each). CDR3: CASTAGGGSDTQYF. The CDR3 nucleotides read TGTGCCAGCACCGCAGGGGGGGGGTCAGATACGCAGTATTTT.